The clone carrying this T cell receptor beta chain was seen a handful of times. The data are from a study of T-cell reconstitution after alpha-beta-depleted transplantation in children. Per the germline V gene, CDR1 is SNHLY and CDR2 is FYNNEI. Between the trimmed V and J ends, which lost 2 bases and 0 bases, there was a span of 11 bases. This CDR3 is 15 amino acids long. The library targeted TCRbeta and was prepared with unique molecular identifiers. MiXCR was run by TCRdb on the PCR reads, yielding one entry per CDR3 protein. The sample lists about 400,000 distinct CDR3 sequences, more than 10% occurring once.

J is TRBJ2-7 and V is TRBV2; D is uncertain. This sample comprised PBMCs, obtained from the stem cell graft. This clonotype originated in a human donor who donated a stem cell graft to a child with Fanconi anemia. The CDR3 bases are TGTGCCAGCAGTGAACTGAGTTGGGGCTCCTACGAGCAGTACTTC. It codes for CASSELSWGSYEQYF.